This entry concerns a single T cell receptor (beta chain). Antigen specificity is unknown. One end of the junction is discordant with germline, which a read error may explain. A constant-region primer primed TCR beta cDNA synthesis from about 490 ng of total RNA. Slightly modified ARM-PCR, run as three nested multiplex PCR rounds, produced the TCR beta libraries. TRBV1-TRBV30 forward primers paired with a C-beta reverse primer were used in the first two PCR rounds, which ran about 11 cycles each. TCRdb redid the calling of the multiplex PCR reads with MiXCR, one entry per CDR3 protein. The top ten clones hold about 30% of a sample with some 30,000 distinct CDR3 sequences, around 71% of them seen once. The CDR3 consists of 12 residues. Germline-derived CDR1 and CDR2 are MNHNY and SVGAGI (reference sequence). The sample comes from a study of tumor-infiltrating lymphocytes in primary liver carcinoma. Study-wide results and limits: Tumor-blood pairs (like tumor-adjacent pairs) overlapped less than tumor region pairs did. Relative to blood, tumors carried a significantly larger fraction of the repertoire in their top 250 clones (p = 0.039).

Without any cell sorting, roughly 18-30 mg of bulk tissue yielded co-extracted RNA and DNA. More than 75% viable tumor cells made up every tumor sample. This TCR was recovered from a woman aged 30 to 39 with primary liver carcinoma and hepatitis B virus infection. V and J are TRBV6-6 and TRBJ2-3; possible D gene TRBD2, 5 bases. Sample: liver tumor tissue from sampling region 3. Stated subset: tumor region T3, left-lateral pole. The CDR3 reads CTSSYGRDMQYF. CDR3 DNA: TGTACCAGCAGTTACGGACGGGATATGCAGTATTTT.